This T cell receptor beta chain was identified in a study of response to subunit inactivated influenza vaccine. MiXCR, applied by TCRdb to the RT-PCR reads, yields one record per CDR3 protein. The sample has under 550,000 distinct CDR3 sequences, less than 10% seen once; the top ten hold around 13%. Whole-study results and caveats: The authors proposed limited new T cell recruitment per seasonal influenza vaccination.

This CDR3 has 13 amino acids. The V and J ends lost 7 bases and 4 bases respectively, with 11 bases between them. This clonotype occurred a few times. Its antigen is unknown. The chain employs TRBV12-3 or TRBV12-4 and TRBJ1-3; D gene ambiguous. The source of this sequence is a man aged 50 to 69 who received an inactivated influenza vaccine. The sequenced sample was PBMCs from blood, obtained less than 25 months after vaccination. Here the CDR3 DNA reads TGTGCCAGCAATTCGCCCCCCGGAAACACCATATATTTT. Its protein product is CASNSPPGNTIYF.